This entry concerns a single TCR beta chain. Its recognized antigen is unknown. Per-base quality was not reported, and no clone a single base away is much larger than it. cDNA was synthesized by template-switch 5'RACE using a primer carrying a 10-nucleotide random unique molecular identifier by which each TCR transcript was tagged. Every sequencing run covered 15-18 subjects and yielded more than 200 million TCR-beta sequences. Total RNA was extracted with the RNeasy kit. The KAPA Real-time Library Amplification kit was used to amplify TCR-beta VDJ regions with primers targeting the TCR constant region and the 5'RACE anchor. A first PCR added sample indexes and Illumina adaptors, and a second PCR then raised library yield. After Ampure bead purification, the roughly 650 bp TCR product was size-selected on a 2% E-gel SizeSelection system. Library quality was checked on a Bioanalyzer, concentration was measured with Qubit, and libraries were quantified with the Kapa Library Quantification kit before pooling. An Illumina HiSeq 2500 sequenced the libraries paired-end 2 x 150 bp. To increase sequence diversity, roughly 24-31% phiX was spiked into each library pool. The published analysis was carried out like this. The quality-filtered reads were processed with the UMI-based MiGEC pipeline, whose error correction step removed more than 85% of the raw TCR sequences. IMGT germline references were used for alignment of VDJ genes, and clonotypes were defined by a unique CDR3 amino acid sequence together with V-J genes. VDJtools evaluated clonal expansion, Shannon diversity and CDR3 relatedness (CalcPairwiseDistances, ClusterSamples); CLCbio workbench built phylogenetic trees. Clones with at least 8 unique UMIs were defined as expanded, with this threshold being based on coefficient-of-variation modelling across technical triplicates. TCRdb reprocessing: public reads trimmed at Q25 with fastp, clones called with MiXCR, in-frame beta chains kept. Rows with one shared CDR3 protein collapse into an entry with the most common genes and DNA. These V and J calls derive from TCRdb rather than the authors' analysis. For this sample there are 45,000 to 60,000 distinct CDR3 sequences; around 4% appear just once. 1.5% to 2% of the sample comes from the top ten.

For the unsorted PBMC libraries, 2 million PBMCs were stored in RNAlater at -80 degrees C until RNA extraction and were used to generate the libraries. Multiple sclerosis patients were enrolled in a US clinical protocol evaluating disease progression by magnetic resonance imaging. Peripheral blood underwent Ficoll-Hypaque density gradient centrifugation to isolate PBMCs, which were then cryopreserved in liquid nitrogen. The data belong to a study of neurological immune-mediated disorders (dated by TCRdb to between 2018 and 2021). Study-level background: Among the 34 multiple sclerosis patients, relapsing-remitting MS accounted for some 30 and secondary progressive MS accounted for 3. Using UMI-based sequencing, the study compared peripheral blood TCR-beta repertoires from patients with HTLV-I-associated myelopathy (HAM/TSP), patients with multiple sclerosis, and healthy controls. Alongside PBMC samples, the set of some 98 TCR-beta libraries contained longitudinal samples, technical triplicates, and paired CD4+ and CD8+ T-cell subsets that had been sorted. The cohort comprised roughly 65 subjects: 14 HAM/TSP patients, 35 or so multiple sclerosis patients and 20 healthy controls.

General findings and caveats noted by the study authors: Expanded clones from different subjects shared no identical CDR3 amino acid sequences, which suggests that TCR-beta repertoires were private in all groups. TCR clonal expansion was highest in HAM/TSP patients and lowest in MS patients, with MS patients falling below even healthy controls. No clinical or MRI features were associated with the MS cluster, and the authors said that larger cohorts are needed. Phylogenetic analysis grouped repertoires from 18 of 34 MS patients into a cluster of related CDR3 sequences, suggesting a possible repertoire-level signature.

From the cysteine up to the phenylalanine, the CDR3 has a length of 15 residues. The retained sequence is limited to the CDR3, 45 bases, with the frame set at the first base. Trimming leaves V shorter by 6 bases and J shorter by 4 bases, with the junction holding 9 bases beyond the gene matches. CDR1 and CDR2 were assigned from the germline V gene as SGHAT and FQNNGV. Sequences were obtained from PBMCs. This chain joins TRBV11-2 to TRBJ2-7; 10 bases in the junction line up with TRBD2. This TCR came from a man younger than 40 with multiple sclerosis. The DNA sequence reads TGTGCCAGCAGGAAGGCGGCTAGCGGGGGTTACGAGCAGTACTTC. It translates as CASRKAASGGYEQYF.